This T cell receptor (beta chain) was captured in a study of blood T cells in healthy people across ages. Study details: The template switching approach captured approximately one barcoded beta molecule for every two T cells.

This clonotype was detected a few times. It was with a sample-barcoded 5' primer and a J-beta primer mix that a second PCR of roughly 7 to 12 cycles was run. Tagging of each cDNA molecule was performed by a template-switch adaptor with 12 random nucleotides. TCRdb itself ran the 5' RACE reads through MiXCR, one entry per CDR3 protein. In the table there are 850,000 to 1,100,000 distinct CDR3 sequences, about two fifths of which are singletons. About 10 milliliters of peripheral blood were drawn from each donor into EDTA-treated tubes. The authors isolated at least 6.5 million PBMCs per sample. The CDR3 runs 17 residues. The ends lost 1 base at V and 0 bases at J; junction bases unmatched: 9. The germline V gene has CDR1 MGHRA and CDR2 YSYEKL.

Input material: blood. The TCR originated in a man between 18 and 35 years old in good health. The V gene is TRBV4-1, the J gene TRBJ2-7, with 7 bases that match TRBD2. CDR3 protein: CASSQVLAGESSYEQYF. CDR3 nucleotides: TGCGCCAGCAGCCAAGTCTTAGCGGGCGAAAGCTCCTACGAGCAGTACTTC.